A single sample is the source of the 27 T cell receptor beta chains below, sequenced in a study of cytomegalovirus exposure and HLA in healthy donors. PCR primers comprised 60 Vbeta and 13 Jbeta primers. Repertoires were generated with immunoSEQ multiplex PCR, while TCRdb's copy carries only in-frame clones and drops some. In the table there are some 190,000 clones, around 79% of which are singletons. Sequenced input: PBMCs. These receptor sequences come from a woman between 45 and 65 years old in good health and CMV-seronegative.

This chain connects TRBV28 to TRBJ2-5; 7 bases match TRBD1. With the DNA end fitting TRBJ2-7 better, the J assignment may be wrong. CDR3 length: 13 amino acids. Germline-derived CDR1 and CDR2 are MDHEN and SYDVKM. CDR3 loop: CASSFQGAYEQYF. The CDR3 coding sequence is TGTGCCAGCAGTTTTCAGGGGGCCTACGAGCAGTACTTC.

V usage is TRBV6-5 and J usage is TRBJ2-7, with a possible D match to TRBD1 (5 bases). Trimming pared 5 bases from V and 7 bases from J, leaving 18 bases between. The CDR3 extends over 14 amino acids. Germline lookup yields CDR1 MNHEY and CDR2 SVGAGI. This CDR3 reads CASSVLSQGLEQYF. Written as DNA, the CDR3 is TGTGCCAGCAGTGTGCTGTCGCAGGGTCTGGAGCAGTACTTC.

The chain carries TRBV4-1 and TRBJ1-2; TRBD1 matches 10 bases. Germline V gene data show CDR1 as MGHRA and CDR2 as YSYEKL. Trimming at V came to 3 bases and at J to 4 bases, leaving 5 bases not matched to a gene. This CDR3 has 15 amino acids. In nucleotides, the CDR3 is TGCGCCAGCAGCCATCCCGGACAGGGGGTCTATGGCTACACCTTC. Residues: CASSHPGQGVYGYTF.

This clone was recorded a few times. V is TRBV5-6 and J is TRBJ1-3; no definite D call. The V gene's germline CDR1 is SGHDT and CDR2 YYEEEE. The CDR3 runs to 14 residues. The ends were cut back, 4 bases at V and 0 bases at J, with 8 bases in the middle. CDR3 protein: CASSILSSGNTIYF. The DNA of the CDR3 is TGTGCCAGCAGCATCCTCAGCTCTGGAAACACCATATATTTT.

The chain links TRBV2 to TRBJ2-3, with a tentative D call TRBD2 (6 bases). The length of the CDR3 is 15 residues. From germline, CDR1 is SNHLY and CDR2 FYNNEI. V was clipped by 1 base and J by 2 bases, with 10 bases between them. This CDR3 is CASSEDAGPTDTQYF. CDR3 bases: TGTGCCAGCAGTGAAGACGCGGGACCCACAGATACGCAGTATTTT.

The chain combines TRBV7-2 with TRBJ2-1, with TRBD2 matching 11 bases. The CDR3 sequence is 14 residues long. V trimming: 5 bases; J trimming: 4 bases; junction bases outside the gene matches: 1. CDR1 SGHTA and CDR2 FQGNSA come from the germline V gene. In nucleotides, the CDR3 is TGTGCCAGCAGCCGACTAGCGGGATACAATGAGCAGTTCTTC. It specifies CASSRLAGYNEQFF.

On this clone itself: This same CDR3 is encoded by further DNA sequences in the sample. This rearrangement joins TRBV18 to TRBJ1-6, with 9 bases lining up with TRBD1. J gave up 4 bases and V 6 bases, and 4 bases lay outside the gene matches. This CDR3 is 15 amino acids long. Germline lookup yields CDR1 KGHSH and CDR2 LQKENI. This CDR3 is CASSPGTGYNSPLHF. The CDR3, as DNA: TGTGCCAGCTCGCCCGGGACAGGGTATAATTCACCCCTCCACTTT.

CDR3 amino acids: CASSPPSGNLGEQYF. The CDR3 DNA is TGTGCCAGCAGTCCGCCCTCGGGTAATTTGGGCGAGCAGTACTTC. V gene TRBV28 combines with J gene TRBJ2-7; D is uncertain. This CDR3 has 15 residues. V lost 5 bases to trimming and J lost 6 bases, with 20 bases between them. Germline assignment: CDR1 MDHEN and CDR2 SYDVKM.

This clone occurred a few times. This chain uses TRBV5-4 with TRBJ1-1; no clear D gene. Germline V gives CDR1 SGHNT, CDR2 YYREEE (reference sequence). V dropped 1 base and J dropped 4 bases, with 14 bases sitting between them. The CDR3 contains 15 residues. The CDR3 sequence: CASSLQLTPPTEAFF. The CDR3 DNA reads TGTGCCAGCAGCTTGCAATTGACACCCCCCACTGAAGCTTTCTTT.

The chain combines TRBV19 with TRBJ1-5; D is uncertain. Between the trimmed V and J ends, which lost 3 bases and 7 bases, there was a span of 13 bases. Germline V lookup: CDR1 LNHDA, CDR2 SQIVND (reference sequence). This CDR3 region has 14 residues. Here the CDR3 DNA reads TGTGCCAGTAGTATCTCCGGGATGTCACAGCCCCAGCATTTT. Translation: CASSISGMSQPQHF.

Worth noting for this clone: At one end, the junction sequence differs from germline, possibly due to a read error. DNA of the CDR3: TGTTCCAGCAGCTTAGACAGGGCCTACGAGCAGTACTTC. Protein product: CSSSLDRAYEQYF. The chain couples TRBV7-9 to TRBJ2-7, with 7 nucleotides matching TRBD1. The CDR3 consists of 13 residues. Germline CDR1 and CDR2: SEHNR and FQNEAQ (reference sequence).

The chain links TRBV19 to TRBJ2-2; D is unclear. There are 14 residues in the CDR3. The V end was cut by 0 bases, the J end by 1 base, with 3 bases between. CDR1 is LNHDA, CDR2 SQIVND, per germline (reference sequence). This CDR3 is CASSIDQNTGELFF. CDR3 sequence (DNA): TGTGCCAGTAGTATAGATCAGAACACCGGGGAGCTGTTTTTT.

The J gene is TRBJ1-4, the V gene TRBV4-2; 8 bases match TRBD1. Germline CDR1 reads LGHNA; CDR2 reads YNFKEQ. The CDR3 has 15 amino acids. V was clipped by 0 bases and J by 8 bases; unmatched bases: 5. As DNA, the CDR3 is TGTGCCAGCAGCCAAGAAACAGGGGGAGGCGAAAAACTGTTTTTT. This sequence encodes CASSQETGGGEKLFF.

J is TRBJ2-7 and V is TRBV5-6; 7 bases match TRBD1. Germline V gene data show CDR1 as SGHDT and CDR2 as YYEEEE. The CDR3 sequence is 15 residues long. J lost 4 bases, V lost 2 bases, and 9 bases had no gene match. The CDR3: CASSFNPGQSYEQYF. The CDR3 coding sequence is TGTGCCAGCAGCTTCAACCCGGGACAGAGTTACGAGCAGTACTTC.

The V call is TRBV5-5, the J call TRBJ1-1; maybe TRBD1 (6 bases). The CDR3 has 15 amino acids. Germline V gene sequence: CDR1 SGHKS, CDR2 YYEKEE (reference sequence). Trimming took off 4 bases at V and 6 bases at J, with 19 bases between the two ends. The CDR3 nucleotides read TGTGCCAGCAGCGGGGACCCGACAGGAAAGTCTGAAGCTTTCTTT. Its protein product is CASSGDPTGKSEAFF. Complete variable domain (other parts from reference TRBV5-5 and TRBJ1-1): DAGVTQSPTHLIKTRGQQVTLRCSPISGHKSVSWYQQVLGQGPQFIFQYYEKEERGRGNFPDRFSARQFPNYSSELNVNALLLGDSALYLCASSGDPTGKSEAFFGQGTRLTVV.

V usage is TRBV27 and J usage is TRBJ2-5, with D perhaps matching TRBD2 (6 bases). V was clipped by 5 bases and J by 4 bases, with 17 bases between them. Germline CDR1 is MNHEY and CDR2 is SMNVEV (reference sequence). The CDR3 extends over 15 amino acids. The CDR3 spells CASSPTAGGRETQYF. Written as DNA, the CDR3 is TGTGCCAGCAGTCCTACGGCCGGGGGTAGAGAGACCCAGTACTTC.

CDR3: CASRPREGDFYGYTF. The CDR3 nucleotides read TGTGCCAGCAGACCCCGGGAGGGGGATTTCTATGGCTACACCTTC. V usage is TRBV5-5 and J usage is TRBJ1-2, with TRBD1 as a possible D gene (6 bases). Germline CDR1 and CDR2: SGHKS and YYEKEE (reference sequence). The CDR3 contains 15 residues. The germline V and J ends were trimmed by 5 bases and 4 bases, with 18 bases remaining between them.

The rearrangement joins TRBV28 to TRBJ1-5, with 7 positions matching TRBD1. The CDR3 length is 14 residues. The V segment lost 3 bases and the J segment 4 bases; nucleotides outside the gene matches: 3. Germline lookup yields CDR1 MDHEN and CDR2 SYDVKM. The CDR3 bases are TGTGCCAGCAGTTTCTTACAGGGGAATCAGCCCCAGCATTTT. Its protein product is CASSFLQGNQPQHF.

The rearrangement joins TRBV27 to TRBJ1-4; D may be TRBD1 (5 bases). The CDR3 spans 13 residues. CDR1 is MNHEY, CDR2 SMNVEV, per germline (reference sequence). Trimming took 4 bases from V and 8 from J, leaving 11 bases between them. CDR3 DNA sequence: TGTGCCAGCAGTTGGGCAGGGAGGGAAAAACTGTTTTTT. This codes for CASSWAGREKLFF.

The chain carries TRBV19 and TRBJ2-7; 11 nucleotides align to TRBD2. Germline V gene data show CDR1 as LNHDA and CDR2 as SQIVND (reference sequence). V gave up 5 bases and J gave up 6 bases; unmatched junction bases: 3. The CDR3 has 13 residues. CDR3 in amino acids: CASSELAGAEQYF. The CDR3 DNA is TGTGCCAGTAGTGAACTAGCGGGAGCCGAGCAGTACTTC.

The CDR3 protein is CASSPGGGGSYEQYF. The CDR3 DNA reads TGTGCCAGCAGCCCCGGCGGGGGCGGTTCCTACGAGCAGTACTTC. The chain recombines TRBV5-4 with TRBJ2-7; tentative D call: TRBD2 (7 bases). CDR1 and CDR2 from the germline V gene are SGHNT and YYREEE (reference sequence). V lost 4 bases and J lost 1, with 15 bases in between. The CDR3 sequence is 15 residues long. Full variable domain (remainder filled in from reference TRBV5-4 and TRBJ2-7): ETGVTQSPTHLIKTRGQQVTLRCSSQSGHNTVSWYQQALGQGPQFIFQYYREEENGRGNFPPRFSGLQFPNYSSELNVNALELDDSALYLCASSPGGGGSYEQYFGPGTRLTVT.

The rearrangement links TRBV6-5 to TRBJ2-5; D perhaps matches TRBD1 (6 bases). Trimming took 8 bases from V and 5 from J, leaving 12 bases between them. This CDR3 region has 12 residues. Per germline, CDR1 MNHEY and CDR2 SVGAGI. The CDR3 coding sequence is TGTGCCAGCTCACCGCAGGGGGAGACCCAGTACTTC. Encoded protein: CASSPQGETQYF.

There are a few counts of this clone. This chain joins TRBV30 and TRBJ1-1; D unresolved. Trimming cost V 1 base and J 3 bases, with 9 bases left between them. The V gene's germline CDR1 is GTSNPN and CDR2 SVGIG (reference sequence). There are 13 residues in the CDR3. CDR3 sequence reads: CAWSEAGHTEAFF. CDR3 in DNA: TGTGCCTGGAGTGAGGCAGGTCACACTGAAGCTTTCTTT. Full variable domain (missing parts from reference TRBV30 and TRBJ1-1): SQTIHQWPATLVQPVGSPLSLECTVEGTSNPNLYWYRQAAGRGLQLLFYSVGIGQISSEVPQNLSASRPQDRQFILSSKKLLLSDSGFYLCAWSEAGHTEAFFGQGTRLTVV.

The V and J genes are TRBV29-1 and TRBJ2-1; no reliable D call. With 7 bases removed from V and 4 bases from J, the gap between germline ends came to 23 bases. Per germline, CDR1 SQVTM and CDR2 ANQGSEA. The CDR3 is 16 amino acids. The CDR3 bases are TGCAGCGCGCCCCTGAGATCGAGCCCCCTTTACAATGAGCAGTTCTTC. Protein sequence: CSAPLRSSPLYNEQFF.

Remarks on this clone: Germline and junction disagree at one end, which may indicate a read error. V gene TRBV7-9 combines with J gene TRBJ1-3; 9 bases map to TRBD1. The CDR3 is 16 residues long. Per the germline V gene, CDR1 is SEHNR and CDR2 is FQNEAQ (reference sequence). This chain's CDR3 is CSSSRLGQGPGNTIYF. CDR3 nucleotide sequence: TGTTCCAGCAGCAGGCTCGGACAGGGGCCTGGAAACACCATATATTTT.

The rearrangement uses TRBV5-1 and TRBJ2-3; 8 positions match TRBD1. V was pared by 0 bases and J by 4 bases, with 7 bases of the junction left unmatched. The germline CDR1 and CDR2 sequences are SGHRS and YFSETQ. The CDR3 is 16 amino acids. Here the CDR3 reads CASSLGQGIGADTQYF. The CDR3 DNA reads as TGCGCCAGCAGCTTGGGACAGGGGATAGGGGCAGATACGCAGTATTTT.

This chain uses TRBV19 with TRBJ2-7; 11 bases match TRBD1. CDR1 and CDR2 (germline): LNHDA, SQIVND (reference sequence). This CDR3 comprises 14 residues. Losses at the gene ends were 8 bases for V and 5 bases for J; bases not matched to a gene: 8. The CDR3 bases are TGTGCCAGTGTTGCCGGGACAGGGGGGCACGAGCAGTACTTC. It codes for CASVAGTGGHEQYF.